This paragraph reports one TCR beta chain. This sample was included in a study of T cells expressing NK-cell markers. Study-level information: Sorted CD3+CD56-NKG2C+, CD3+CD56+NKG2C- and CD3+CD56+NKG2C+ T cells were the source of the TCR beta repertoires.

TCRdb reanalyzed the 5' RACE reads, giving one entry per CDR3 protein sequence and no DNA. This sample's clone table lists fewer than 18,000 distinct CDR3 sequences. The CDR3 runs to 15 residues. Germline loops: CDR1 SGHRS, CDR2 YFSETQ. The receptor comes from a man aged 18-75 years in good health. What was sequenced was blood T cells: a sorted CD56 or NKG2C T cell subset, CD4+ or CD8+ T cells, or bulk PBMC T cells (not recorded which). The V call is TRBV5-1, the J call TRBJ1-6. This CDR3 is CASSLDWGVNSPLHF.